The 23 T cell receptor beta chains below were found in one sample sequenced in a study of T cell changes during pregnancy in multiple sclerosis. Profiled with immunoSEQ multiplex PCR; TCRdb holds only in-frame clones, not every one. The table has some 110,000 clones, more than 80% seen once. The source material was peripheral blood, sampled before pregnancy. The receptors here all came from a female donor with multiple sclerosis, enrolled in a pregnancy study.

The chain is built from TRBV27 and TRBJ2-2; 11 bases map to TRBD1. The CDR3 totals 16 residues. The V gene's germline CDR1 is MNHEY and CDR2 SMNVEV (reference sequence). After removal of 3 bases from V and 8 bases from J, the junction contained 8 bases not matched to a gene. The CDR3 is CASSLRGTGGSGELFF. Written as DNA, the CDR3 is TGTGCCAGCAGTTTGAGAGGGACAGGGGGATCGGGGGAGCTGTTTTTT.

The chain combines TRBV11-3 with TRBJ1-6; 7 bases are shared with TRBD1. The CDR3 has 14 amino acids. V was clipped by 5 bases and J by 10 bases; unmatched bases: 8. CDR1 and CDR2 from the germline V gene are SGHNT and YENEEA. The CDR3 DNA reads TGTGCCAGCAGCCGACAGGGATCGAGCTCACCCCTCCACTTT. This sequence encodes CASSRQGSSSPLHF.

This sequence joins TRBV5-1 and TRBJ1-2; D gene uncertain. The CDR3 runs 14 residues. Germline CDR1 is SGHRS and CDR2 is YFSETQ. The ends were cut back, 4 bases at V and 4 bases at J, with 14 bases in the middle. The CDR3 region is CASSPWEESYGYTF. The DNA for the CDR3 is TGCGCCAGCAGCCCCTGGGAGGAGTCCTATGGCTACACCTTC.

In its sample, this clone was seen once. This sequence joins TRBV23-1 and TRBJ2-3, with TRBD1 matching over 10 bases. TRBV23-1 is marked as an open reading frame, function uncertain. Losses at the gene ends were 6 bases for V and 0 bases for J; bases not matched to a gene: 9. The CDR3 is made up of 17 amino acids. In DNA, the CDR3 is TGCGCCAGCAGCATGGGACAGGGGCCTAGGAGCACAGATACGCAGTATTTT. Translating it yields CASSMGQGPRSTDTQYF.

The V gene is TRBV20-1, the J gene TRBJ2-1; TRBD2 matches at 7 bases. V trimming: 3 bases; J trimming: 15 bases; junction bases outside the gene matches: 8. The CDR3 sequence is 11 residues long. The germline CDR1 and CDR2 sequences are DFQATT and SNEGSKA (reference sequence). CDR3 sequence: CSASGGTVRFF. The CDR3 nucleotides read TGCAGTGCTAGCGGGGGGACCGTCCGGTTCTTC.

A word on this clone: Other DNA sequences in the sample encode the same CDR3. This rearrangement joins TRBV6-5 to TRBJ1-1; perhaps TRBD1 as D (5 bases). Trimming left V 2 bases short and J 1 base short, with 5 bases between. The CDR3 extends over 13 amino acids. The V gene's germline CDR1 is MNHEY and CDR2 SVGAGI. The CDR3 DNA reads TGTGCCAGCAGTTACGGACAGAACACTGAAGCTTTCTTT. This sequence encodes CASSYGQNTEAFF.

The chain couples TRBV15 to TRBJ2-1; TRBD2 might be the D (6 bases). Per germline, CDR1 LNHNV and CDR2 YYDKDF (reference sequence). Trimming pared 0 bases from V and 8 bases from J, leaving 14 bases between. This CDR3 has 15 residues. The CDR3 sequence is CATSRDGGLVDEQFF. CDR3 nucleotides: TGTGCCACCAGCAGAGATGGAGGGTTGGTGGATGAGCAGTTCTTC.

As concerns this clone: In the same sample, other DNA sequences code for this CDR3. The chain carries TRBV11-3 and TRBJ2-1, with TRBD1 as a possible D gene (6 bases). Germline V gene data show CDR1 as SGHNT and CDR2 as YENEEA. V dropped 5 bases and J dropped 9 bases, with 14 bases sitting between them. The CDR3 contains 13 residues. CDR3 loop: CASSPGDRSEQFF. In nucleotides, the CDR3 is TGTGCCAGCAGCCCAGGAGACAGGAGTGAGCAGTTCTTC.

The chain carries TRBV2 and TRBJ2-5, with 7 bases that match TRBD1. The junction had 3 bases not matched to a gene; V was cut back by 6 bases and J by 2 bases. CDR1 is SNHLY, CDR2 FYNNEI, per germline. This CDR3 region has 13 residues. The CDR3 DNA reads as TGTGCCAGCAGACGGGACAGACAAGAGACCCAGTACTTC. Translation: CASRRDRQETQYF.

The rearrangement joins TRBV6-9 to TRBJ2-7; the D gene is possibly TRBD2 (6 bases). V lost 11 bases and J lost 2, with 16 bases in between. This CDR3 region has 13 residues. Germline V gives CDR1 MNHGY, CDR2 SVAAGI. CDR3 in DNA: TGTGCCGGCACATGGAGGGTCCCCTACGAGCAGTACTTC. Its translation: CAGTWRVPYEQYF.

This chain links TRBV7-3 with TRBJ2-2, with 10 bases fitting TRBD1. Germline trimming cut 4 bases from V and 6 bases from J; bases unmatched to any gene: 14. From germline, CDR1 is SGHTA and CDR2 FQGTGA. This CDR3 region has 18 residues. CDR3 in amino acids: CASSCQLRLGTGAGELFF. The CDR3 bases are TGTGCCAGCAGCTGCCAGCTCAGGTTGGGGACAGGGGCCGGGGAGCTGTTTTTT. The complete variable domain, with remaining parts taken from reference TRBV7-3 and TRBJ2-2, reads GAGVSQTPSNKVTEKGKYVELRCDPISGHTALYWYRQSLGQGPEFLIYFQGTGAADDSGLPNDRFFAVRPEGSVSTLKIQRTERGDSAVYLCASSCQLRLGTGAGELFFGEGSRLTVL.

The chain recombines TRBV6-1 with TRBJ2-7; 8 bases are shared with TRBD2. CDR1 MNHNS and CDR2 SASEGT come from the germline V gene. Losses at the gene ends were 7 bases for V and 4 bases for J; bases not matched to a gene: 9. The CDR3 totals 14 residues. The CDR3 nucleotides read TGTGCCAGCATACTAGCGGTGGGTGGGTACGAGCAGTACTTC. Encoded protein: CASILAVGGYEQYF.

This clone was recorded a few times. The chain's CDR3 is CASSVTGFVTEAFF. For the CDR3, the DNA is TGTGCCAGCAGCGTAACCGGGTTCGTCACTGAAGCTTTCTTT. This sequence joins TRBV9 and TRBJ1-1; unclear D gene. The V end was cut by 1 base, the J end by 4 bases, with 11 bases between. The CDR3 extends over 14 amino acids. CDR1 SGDLS and CDR2 YYNGEE come from the germline V gene.

V and J are TRBV29-1 and TRBJ2-7, with TRBD2 identical over 12 bases. Germline V gene lookup returns CDR1 SQVTM and CDR2 ANQGSEA. The length of the CDR3 is 14 residues. V gave up 8 bases and J gave up 0 bases; unmatched junction bases: 5. CDR3 sequence: CSIKTSGSSYEQYF. CDR3 bases: TGCAGCATAAAGACTAGCGGGAGCTCCTACGAGCAGTACTTC.

The V and J genes are TRBV7-9 and TRBJ1-3; D is perhaps TRBD1 (5 bases). The CDR3 is made up of 15 amino acids. V was clipped by 0 bases and J by 4 bases, with 10 bases between them. In germline, CDR1 is SEHNR, CDR2 FQNEAQ (reference sequence). CDR3 loop: CASSLASAGGNTIYF. The CDR3 nucleotides read TGTGCCAGCAGCTTAGCGTCGGCAGGGGGAAACACCATATATTTT.

This chain uses TRBV6-5 with TRBJ1-2, with TRBD1 matching over 9 bases. The CDR3 has 15 residues. Germline loops: CDR1 MNHEY, CDR2 SVGAGI. V dropped 7 bases and J dropped 8; count of bases not matched to a gene: 14. CDR3 nucleotides: TGTGCCAGCATCCACCGGGACAGGGAATCTTGGGGCTACACCTTC. It specifies CASIHRDRESWGYTF.

This sequence joins TRBV6-6 and TRBJ2-7; 7 bases map to TRBD1. The germline V gene encodes CDR1 MNHNY and CDR2 SVGAGI (reference sequence). Losses at the gene ends were 6 bases for V and 3 bases for J; bases not matched to a gene: 11. The CDR3 has 15 residues. CDR3 coding DNA: TGTGCCAGCAGCTTGATTCAGGGGGAATACTACGAGCAGTACTTC. It yields the protein CASSLIQGEYYEQYF.

This clone came up once. The J gene is TRBJ2-2, the V gene TRBV13, with D maybe TRBD2 (5 bases). The CDR3 is 17 amino acids. Looked up from germline, CDR1 is PRHDT and CDR2 is FYEKMQ (reference sequence). Trimming removed 1 base from V and 0 bases from J, with 12 bases in between. CDR3 coding DNA: TGTGCCAGCAGCTTAGAAGATCCAGCGGCGAACACCGGGGAGCTGTTTTTT. Protein product: CASSLEDPAANTGELFF.

The rearrangement uses TRBV28 and TRBJ2-7, with 10 bases identical to TRBD1. The V and J ends lost 10 bases and 5 bases, in that order; junction bases with no gene match: 8. The germline V gene encodes CDR1 MDHEN and CDR2 SYDVKM. This CDR3 is built from 13 residues. CDR3 nucleotides: TGTGCCACCACTGACAGGGGGCCCCACGAGCAGTACTTC. Protein product: CATTDRGPHEQYF. Based on the CDR3 plus reference TRBV28 and TRBJ2-7, the full variable domain is DVKVTQSSRYLVKRTGEKVFLECVQDMDHENMFWYRQDPGLGLRLIYFSYDVKMKEKGDIPEGYSVSREKKERFSLILESASTNQTSMYLCATTDRGPHEQYFGPGTRLTVT.

This clone was seen more than once but under ten times. The chain employs TRBV7-9 and TRBJ1-2, with D uncertain. Germline V lookup: CDR1 SEHNR, CDR2 FQNEAQ (reference sequence). V shed 5 bases and J shed 4 bases, with 8 bases lying between them. There are 12 residues in the CDR3. CDR3 sequence (DNA): TGTGCCAGCAGCGAGGCGGGCTATGGCTACACCTTC. It is translated as CASSEAGYGYTF. Full variable domain (outside the CDR3, taken from reference TRBV7-9 and TRBJ1-2): DTGVSQNPRHKITKRGQNVTFRCDPISEHNRLYWYRQTLGQGPEFLTYFQNEAQLEKSRLLSDRFSAERPKGSFSTLEIQRTEQGDSAMYLCASSEAGYGYTFGSGTRLTVV.

CDR3 DNA: TGTGCCACCAGCAGATCAGTCTTGCAAGAGACCCAGTACTTC. This sequence encodes CATSRSVLQETQYF. V gene TRBV15 combines with J gene TRBJ2-5; D not certain. V was pared by 2 bases and J by 2 bases, with 9 bases between. This CDR3 has 14 residues. The germline V gene has CDR1 LNHNV and CDR2 YYDKDF (reference sequence).

DNA of the CDR3: TGTGCCACCAGCATCCGAGCGGGCAATGAGCAGTTCTTC. Its translation is CATSIRAGNEQFF. This chain connects TRBV15 to TRBJ2-1; D is possibly TRBD2 (6 bases). Germline V gene sequence: CDR1 LNHNV, CDR2 YYDKDF (reference sequence). The CDR3 runs 13 residues. Trimming took off 4 bases at V and 6 bases at J, with 10 bases between the two ends.

CDR3 DNA: TGTGCCAGCAGTAGCGGGATCCCAGGTTCACCCCTCCACTTT. It specifies CASSSGIPGSPLHF. The chain has TRBV6-5 and TRBJ1-6; D gene unclear. Per the germline V gene, CDR1 is MNHEY and CDR2 is SVGAGI. This CDR3 is built from 14 residues. With 5 bases removed from V and 9 bases from J, the gap between germline ends came to 14 bases.